A single sample gave rise to the 19 T cell receptor beta chains below, sequenced in a study of CD4 T cells in relation to SARS-CoV-2 and coronaviruses. Antigen specificity for these receptors is unknown. Unexposed donor CD4+ T cells date from about 2011-2018, before the COVID-19 pandemic. The cells were cultured for around ten days before CD4+ T cells were isolated. Profiling relied on immunoSEQ multiplex PCR, and the TCRdb table lists in-frame clones only, not all of them. The sample contains over 15,000 clones, 60% to 80% of which appear only once. The sequencing input was CD4+ T cells from PBMCs, cultured in vitro. The receptors were gathered from a human donor in good health.

The chain couples TRBV9 to TRBJ2-3; D not resolved. V was trimmed by 0 bases and J by 4 bases, leaving 3 bases between them. This CDR3 has 12 amino acids. The germline gives CDR1 SGDLS, CDR2 YYNGEE. The CDR3 spells CASSVGPDTQYF. In nucleotides, the CDR3 is TGTGCCAGCAGCGTAGGGCCAGATACGCAGTATTTT.

The rearrangement uses TRBV6-5 and TRBJ2-7; 12 nucleotides line up with TRBD1. Germline V gives CDR1 MNHEY, CDR2 SVGAGI. The CDR3 spans 14 residues. V trimming: 5 bases; J trimming: 7 bases; junction bases outside the gene matches: 6. CDR3 nucleotide sequence: TGTGCCAGCAGTACGGGACAGGGGGCTAAAGAGCAGTACTTC. Protein product: CASSTGQGAKEQYF.

This clone was seen a single time. The chain couples TRBV7-9 to TRBJ2-7; D gene uncertain. Germline V gene sequence: CDR1 SEHNR, CDR2 FQNEAQ (reference sequence). Trimming shortened V by 5 bases and J by 4 bases, and 15 bases separated the two germline ends. This CDR3 region has 14 residues. This chain's CDR3 is CASSHSRRAYEQYF. The CDR3 DNA reads as TGTGCCAGCAGCCACAGTAGGCGAGCGTACGAGCAGTACTTC.

This chain links TRBV11-2 with TRBJ2-1; 9 nucleotides agree with TRBD2. The CDR3 extends over 16 amino acids. J was trimmed by 8 bases and V by 1 base; bases with no gene match: 9. Germline V lookup: CDR1 SGHAT, CDR2 FQNNGV. CDR3 sequence reads: CASSLVAGGPIYEQFF. The CDR3 DNA is TGTGCCAGCAGCTTAGTGGCGGGAGGGCCTATCTATGAGCAGTTCTTC.

The chain joins TRBV2 to TRBJ1-1, with D unresolved. V lost 4 bases to trimming and J lost 1 base, with 7 bases between them. CDR3 size: 13 residues. Germline CDR1 and CDR2: SNHLY and FYNNEI. In DNA form, the CDR3 reads TGTGCCAGCAGTGGGAACAGGAACACTGAAGCTTTCTTT. Encoded protein: CASSGNRNTEAFF.

This clone was seen a single time. The chain joins TRBV9 to TRBJ2-3; D uncertain. This CDR3 contains 12 residues. Germline-derived CDR1 and CDR2 are SGDLS and YYNGEE. V shed 0 bases and J shed 4 bases, with 3 bases lying between them. The CDR3 here is CASSVGADTQYF. The DNA for the CDR3 is TGTGCCAGCAGCGTAGGCGCAGATACGCAGTATTTT.

The chain has TRBV7-3 and TRBJ1-1; the D is unclear. Germline V CDR1 and CDR2: SGHTA, FQGTGA. The V end was cut by 5 bases, the J end by 0 bases, with 7 bases between. This CDR3 is 13 amino acids long. This CDR3 reads CASSPTMNTEAFF. The DNA for the CDR3 is TGTGCCAGCAGCCCAACGATGAACACTGAAGCTTTCTTT.

This chain links TRBV3-1 (or the pseudogene TRBV3-2) with TRBJ2-7; D is unclear. Trimming took off 4 bases at V and 0 bases at J, with 10 bases between the two ends. This CDR3 contains 14 residues. Germline V lookup: CDR1 LGHDT, CDR2 YNNKEL (reference sequence). The CDR3 DNA follows: TGTGCCAGCAGCCGGAACTTAGACTCCTACGAGCAGTACTTC. This encodes CASSRNLDSYEQYF.

This clone was recorded once. The chain uses TRBV28 and TRBJ1-5; 8 nucleotides line up with TRBD1. V lost 8 bases and J lost 0; bases outside the gene matches: 6. The CDR3 runs 15 residues. The V gene's germline CDR1 is MDHEN and CDR2 SYDVKM. This CDR3 is CASFDRGLSNQPQHF. The CDR3 DNA follows: TGTGCCAGCTTCGACAGGGGCCTTAGCAATCAGCCCCAGCATTTT.

The rearrangement joins TRBV7-9 to TRBJ2-7; D is undetermined. CDR3 length: 15 residues. Germline V gene data show CDR1 as SEHNR and CDR2 as FQNEAQ (reference sequence). Trimming cost V 0 bases and J 1 base, with 10 bases left between them. As DNA, the CDR3 is TGTGCCAGCAGCTTAGCGGGCCTTATGTCCTACGAGCAGTACTTC. Protein product: CASSLAGLMSYEQYF.

The table lists this clone with a count of one. This chain joins TRBV7-3 and TRBJ2-2; possible D gene TRBD1, 5 bases. The CDR3 covers 13 residues. Germline-derived CDR1 and CDR2 are SGHTA and FQGTGA. V was shortened by 5 bases and J by 6 bases, with 10 bases between the two germline ends. Here the CDR3 reads CASSRQLPGELFF. CDR3 nucleotides: TGTGCCAGCAGCCGACAGCTGCCCGGGGAGCTGTTTTTT.

This clone turned up a few times. The rearrangement uses TRBV28 and TRBJ1-5; D remains unclear. Trimming shortened V by 1 base and J by 2 bases, and 18 bases separated the two germline ends. CDR1 MDHEN and CDR2 SYDVKM come from the germline V gene. The CDR3 has 18 amino acids. CDR3 region: CASSLYAGRDRGNQPQHF. DNA for the CDR3: TGTGCCAGCAGTTTATATGCGGGGAGGGATCGGGGCAATCAGCCCCAGCATTTT.

The chain carries TRBV3-1 (or the pseudogene TRBV3-2) and TRBJ1-1; TRBD1 aligns across 7 bases. Germline V gene data show CDR1 as LGHDT and CDR2 as YNNKEL (reference sequence). This CDR3 has 13 residues. With V trimmed by 1 base and J by 7 bases, 3 bases remained unmatched. DNA of the CDR3: TGTGCCAGCAGCCAAGGCTGGACAGGTGAAGCTTTCTTT. As protein: CASSQGWTGEAFF.

The chain carries TRBV2 and TRBJ1-3; D not certain. The CDR3 is 14 amino acids. Trimming removed 2 bases at V and 4 bases at J, with 9 bases between. CDR1 is SNHLY and CDR2 is FYNNEI in the germline V gene. CDR3 region: CASSERSSGNTIYF. The CDR3 DNA reads TGTGCCAGCAGTGAACGCTCCTCCGGAAACACCATATATTTT. Drawing the rest from reference TRBV2 and TRBJ1-3, the complete variable domain is EPEVTQTPSHQVTQMGQEVILRCVPISNHLYFYWYRQILGQKVEFLVSFYNNEISEKSEIFDDQFSVERPDGSNFTLKIRSTKLEDSAMYFCASSERSSGNTIYFGEGSWLTVV.

The chain has TRBV18 and TRBJ1-2; TRBD1 matches 8 bases. V shed 5 bases and J 4 bases; nucleotides not matched to a gene: 6. The CDR3 has 14 residues. Looked up from germline, CDR1 is KGHSH and CDR2 is LQKENI. CDR3 region: CASSSETGAYGYTF. The CDR3 bases are TGTGCCAGCTCATCCGAGACAGGGGCCTATGGCTACACCTTC.

This chain connects TRBV11-2 to TRBJ1-1; D possibly corresponds to TRBD1 (6 bases). CDR1 is SGHAT, CDR2 FQNNGV, per germline. Trimming stripped 6 bases from V and 0 bases from J, with 17 bases between. CDR3 size: 16 residues. The CDR3 loop is CASRKIQGAMNTEAFF. As DNA, the CDR3 is TGTGCCAGCAGAAAAATACAGGGCGCGATGAACACTGAAGCTTTCTTT.

J is TRBJ1-1 and V is TRBV18; 7 bases are shared with TRBD1. J was trimmed by 2 bases and V by 4 bases; bases with no gene match: 4. Germline CDR1 is KGHSH and CDR2 is LQKENI. There are 14 residues in the CDR3. The CDR3 protein is CASSLAGGNTEAFF. The CDR3 DNA reads as TGTGCCAGCTCACTAGCAGGGGGAAACACTGAAGCTTTCTTT.

Concerning this clone: The same CDR3 can be traced to other DNA sequences in this sample. The chain recombines TRBV14 with TRBJ1-3; D uncertain. V lost 5 bases and J 1 base, leaving 6 bases between the germline ends. This CDR3 has 13 amino acids. Germline V gene sequence: CDR1 SGHDN, CDR2 FVKESK. The CDR3 DNA follows: TGTGCCAGCAGCAAACAGTCTGGAAACACCATATATTTT. It yields the protein CASSKQSGNTIYF.

This clone has just a few counts. V usage is TRBV5-1 and J usage is TRBJ2-2, with 11 nucleotides matching TRBD2. The CDR3 is 16 residues long. The trim removed 4 bases at V and 4 bases at J, leaving 6 bases unmatched. Germline loops: CDR1 SGHRS, CDR2 YFSETQ. This CDR3 is CASSPEGLAVTGELFF. The CDR3 DNA sequence: TGCGCCAGCAGCCCGGAGGGACTAGCGGTCACCGGGGAGCTGTTTTTT.